This T cell receptor beta chain is from a study of regulatory T cells in long-lasting Graves disease. The wider study: Antithyroid drugs had been given to newly diagnosed Graves' patients for under 3 months. Notes on the study in general: Tissue studied was limited to peripheral blood, excluding thyroid tissue.

Germline CDR1 reads MDHEN; CDR2 reads SYDVKM. The CDR3 is 14 residues long. V dropped 9 bases and J dropped 3 bases, with 17 bases sitting between them. Time point denoted: newly diagnosed GD, antithyroid drugs for less than 3 months. From PBMCs, RNA was extracted and then used to make the TCR library. Libraries of TCR beta came from iRepertoire HTBI primers plus Arm-PCR of CDR3 regions. In TCRdb, the multiplex PCR reads were re-called with MiXCR into one record per CDR3 protein. The sample shows approximately 300,000 distinct CDR3 sequences, approximately 20% of them seen only once. On this clonotype itself: No antigen is known for it.

The sample consisted of peripheral blood mononuclear cells (PBMCs), taken at new diagnosis, from a patient treated with antithyroid drugs. This sequence was found in a female donor with Graves disease. The chain links TRBV28 to TRBJ2-5; D gene uncertain. The CDR3 spells CASRGRSPKETQYF. In DNA, the CDR3 is TGTGCCAGTAGAGGTAGGAGCCCCAAAGAGACCCAGTACTTC.